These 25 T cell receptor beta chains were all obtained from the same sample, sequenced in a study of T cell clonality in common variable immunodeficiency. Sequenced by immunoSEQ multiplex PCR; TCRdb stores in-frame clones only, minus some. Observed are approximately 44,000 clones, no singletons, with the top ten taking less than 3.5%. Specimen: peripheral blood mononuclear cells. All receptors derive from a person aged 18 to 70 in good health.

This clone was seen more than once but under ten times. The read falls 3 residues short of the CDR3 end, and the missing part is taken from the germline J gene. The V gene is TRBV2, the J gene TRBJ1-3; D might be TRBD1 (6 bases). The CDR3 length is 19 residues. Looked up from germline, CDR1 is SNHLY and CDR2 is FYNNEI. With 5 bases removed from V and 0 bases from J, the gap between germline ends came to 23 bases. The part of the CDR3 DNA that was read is TGTGCCAGCAGTACCCCCCGAAACACAGGGTCTAGCTCTGGAAACACC. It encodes CASSTPRNTGSSSGNT. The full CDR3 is CASSTPRNTGSSSGNTIYF.

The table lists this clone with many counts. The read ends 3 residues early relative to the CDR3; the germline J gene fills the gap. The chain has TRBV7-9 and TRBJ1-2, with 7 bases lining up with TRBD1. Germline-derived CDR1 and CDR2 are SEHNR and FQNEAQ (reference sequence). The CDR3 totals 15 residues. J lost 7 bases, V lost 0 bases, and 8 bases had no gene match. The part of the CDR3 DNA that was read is TGTGCCAGCAGCTTAGCCCCCGACAGGGAGGGTGGC. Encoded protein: CASSLAPDREGG. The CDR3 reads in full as CASSLAPDREGGYTF.

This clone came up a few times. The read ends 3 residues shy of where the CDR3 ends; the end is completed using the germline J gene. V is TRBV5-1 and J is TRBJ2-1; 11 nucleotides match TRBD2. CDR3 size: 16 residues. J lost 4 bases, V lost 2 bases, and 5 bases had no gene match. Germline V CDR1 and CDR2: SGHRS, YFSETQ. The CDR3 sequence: CASSFLAGGGYNEQFF. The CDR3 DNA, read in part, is TGCGCCAGCAGCTTTCTAGCGGGAGGAGGTTACAATGAG.

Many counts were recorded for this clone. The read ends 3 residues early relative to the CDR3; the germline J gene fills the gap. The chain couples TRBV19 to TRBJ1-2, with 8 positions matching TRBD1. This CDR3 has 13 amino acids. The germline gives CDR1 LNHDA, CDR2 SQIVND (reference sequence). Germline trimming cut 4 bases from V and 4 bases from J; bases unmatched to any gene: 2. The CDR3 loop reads CASSTGGAYGYTF. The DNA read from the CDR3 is TGTGCCAGTAGTACAGGGGGCGCCTATGGC.

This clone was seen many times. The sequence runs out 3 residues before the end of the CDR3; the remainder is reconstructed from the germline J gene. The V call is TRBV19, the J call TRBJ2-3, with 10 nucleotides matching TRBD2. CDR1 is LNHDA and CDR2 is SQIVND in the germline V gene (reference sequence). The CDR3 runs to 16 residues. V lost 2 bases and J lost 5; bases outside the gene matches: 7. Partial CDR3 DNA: TGTGCCAGTAGTATAAGCCTAGCGGGGGAGGAAGATACG. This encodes CASSISLAGEEDT. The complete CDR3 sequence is CASSISLAGEEDTQYF.

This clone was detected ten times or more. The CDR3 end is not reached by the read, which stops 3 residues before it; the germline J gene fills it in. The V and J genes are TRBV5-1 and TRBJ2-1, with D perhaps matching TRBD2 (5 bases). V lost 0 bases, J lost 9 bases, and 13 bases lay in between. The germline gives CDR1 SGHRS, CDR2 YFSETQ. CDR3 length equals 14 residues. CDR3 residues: CASSLARGAREQFF. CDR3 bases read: TGCGCCAGCAGCTTGGCCCGGGGAGCCCGTGAG. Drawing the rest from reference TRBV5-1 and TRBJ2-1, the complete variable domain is KAGVTQTPRYLIKTRGQQVTLSCSPISGHRSVSWYQQTPGQGLQFLFEYFSETQRNKGNFPGRFSGRQFSNSRSEMNVSTLELGDSALYLCASSLARGAREQFFGPGTRLTVL.

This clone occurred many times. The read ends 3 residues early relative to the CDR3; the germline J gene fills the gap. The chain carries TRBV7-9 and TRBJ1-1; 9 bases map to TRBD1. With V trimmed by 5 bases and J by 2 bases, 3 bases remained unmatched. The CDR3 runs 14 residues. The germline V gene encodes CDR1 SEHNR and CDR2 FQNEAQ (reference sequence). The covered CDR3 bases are TGTGCCAGCAGCCAGACAGGGGGAAACACTGAA. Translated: CASSQTGGNTE. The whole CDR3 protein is CASSQTGGNTEAFF. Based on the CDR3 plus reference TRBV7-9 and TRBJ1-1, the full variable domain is DTGVSQNPRHKITKRGQNVTFRCDPISEHNRLYWYRQTLGQGPEFLTYFQNEAQLEKSRLLSDRFSAERPKGSFSTLEIQRTEQGDSAMYLCASSQTGGNTEAFFGQGTRLTVV.

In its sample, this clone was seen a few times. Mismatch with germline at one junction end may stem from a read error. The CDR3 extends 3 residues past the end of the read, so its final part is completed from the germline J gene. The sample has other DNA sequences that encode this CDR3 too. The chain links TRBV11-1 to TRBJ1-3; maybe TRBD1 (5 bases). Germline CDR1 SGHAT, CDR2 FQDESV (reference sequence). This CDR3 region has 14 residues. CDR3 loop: CASSLTADGNTIYF. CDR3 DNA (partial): TGTGCCAGCAGCCTGACAGCTGACGGAAACACG.

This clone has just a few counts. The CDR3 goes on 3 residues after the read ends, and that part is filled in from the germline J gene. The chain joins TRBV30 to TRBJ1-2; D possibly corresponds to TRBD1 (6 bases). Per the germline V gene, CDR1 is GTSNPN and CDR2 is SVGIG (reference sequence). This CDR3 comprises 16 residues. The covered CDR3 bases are TGTGCCTGGAGGGATGGAGCGGGGGCGTCCTACAATGAC. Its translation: CAWRDGAGASYND. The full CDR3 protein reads CAWRDGAGASYNDYTF.

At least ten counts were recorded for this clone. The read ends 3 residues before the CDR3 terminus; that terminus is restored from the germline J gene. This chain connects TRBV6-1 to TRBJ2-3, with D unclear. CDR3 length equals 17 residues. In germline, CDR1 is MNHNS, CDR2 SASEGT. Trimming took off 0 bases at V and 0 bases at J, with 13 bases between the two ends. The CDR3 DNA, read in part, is TGTGCCAGCAGTGAAGCTAGTGTGAGAACGAGCACAGATACG. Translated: CASSEASVRTSTDT. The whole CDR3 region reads CASSEASVRTSTDTQYF.

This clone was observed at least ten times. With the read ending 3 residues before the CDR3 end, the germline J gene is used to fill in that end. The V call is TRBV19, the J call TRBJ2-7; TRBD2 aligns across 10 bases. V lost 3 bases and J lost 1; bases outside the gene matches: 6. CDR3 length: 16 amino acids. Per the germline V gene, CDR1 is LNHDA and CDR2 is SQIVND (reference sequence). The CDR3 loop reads CASSIESGGGSYEQYF. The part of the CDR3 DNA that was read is TGTGCCAGTAGTATCGAAAGCGGGGGGGGTTCCTACGAG.

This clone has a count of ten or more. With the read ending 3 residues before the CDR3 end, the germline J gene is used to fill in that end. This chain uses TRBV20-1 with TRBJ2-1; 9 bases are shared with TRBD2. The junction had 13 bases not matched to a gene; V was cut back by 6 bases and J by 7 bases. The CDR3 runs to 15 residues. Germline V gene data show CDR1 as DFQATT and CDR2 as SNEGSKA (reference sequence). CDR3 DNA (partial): TGCAGTGCCCGAAACACAAATAGCGGGAGAAATGAG. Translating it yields CSARNTNSGRNE. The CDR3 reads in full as CSARNTNSGRNEQFF.

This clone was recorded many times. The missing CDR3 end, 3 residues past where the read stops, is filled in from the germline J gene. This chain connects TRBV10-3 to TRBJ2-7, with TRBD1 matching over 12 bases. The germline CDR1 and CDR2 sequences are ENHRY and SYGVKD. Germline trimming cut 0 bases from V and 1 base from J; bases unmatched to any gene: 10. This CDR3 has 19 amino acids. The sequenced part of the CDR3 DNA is TGTGCCATCAGTGAGTCGGTGGGGGACAGGGGGCTGAGATCCTACGAG. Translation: CAISESVGDRGLRSYE. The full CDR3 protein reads CAISESVGDRGLRSYEQYF.

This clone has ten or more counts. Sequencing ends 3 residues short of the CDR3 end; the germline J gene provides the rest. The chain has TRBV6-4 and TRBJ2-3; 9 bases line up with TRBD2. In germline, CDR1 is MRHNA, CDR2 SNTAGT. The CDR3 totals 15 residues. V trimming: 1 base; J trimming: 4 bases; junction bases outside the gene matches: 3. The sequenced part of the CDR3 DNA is TGTGCCAGCAGTGACTATGCGGGAGGGCCAGATACG. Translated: CASSDYAGGPDT. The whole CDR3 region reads CASSDYAGGPDTQYF.

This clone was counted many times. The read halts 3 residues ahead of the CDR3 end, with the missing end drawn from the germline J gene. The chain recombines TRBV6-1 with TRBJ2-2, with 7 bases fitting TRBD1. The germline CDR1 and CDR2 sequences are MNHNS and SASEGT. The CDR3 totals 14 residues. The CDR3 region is CASSDRQGNEKLFF. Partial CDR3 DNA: TGTGCCAGCAGTGATCGACAGGGTAATGAAAAG.

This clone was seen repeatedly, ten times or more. The CDR3 protein is CASSIAQGNSPLHF. The CDR3 DNA, read in part, is TGTGCCAGTAGTATAGCCCAGGGGAACTCACCC. This chain joins TRBV19 and TRBJ1-6; D is possibly TRBD1 (6 bases). The CDR3 end falls 3 residues outside the read, so it is completed with the germline J gene. Trimming shortened V by 1 base and J by 10 bases, and 11 bases separated the two germline ends. The CDR3 contains 14 residues. Germline V gene data show CDR1 as LNHDA and CDR2 as SQIVND (reference sequence).

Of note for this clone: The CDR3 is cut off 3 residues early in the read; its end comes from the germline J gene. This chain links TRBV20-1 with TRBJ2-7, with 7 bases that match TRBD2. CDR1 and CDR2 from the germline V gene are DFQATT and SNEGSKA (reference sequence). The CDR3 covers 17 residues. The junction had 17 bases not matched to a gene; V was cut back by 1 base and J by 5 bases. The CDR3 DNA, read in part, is TGCAGTGCTAGAGTTGGGGGGGGGACTCTAACCTTTAACGAG. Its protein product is CSARVGGGTLTFNE. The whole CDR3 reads CSARVGGGTLTFNEQYF.

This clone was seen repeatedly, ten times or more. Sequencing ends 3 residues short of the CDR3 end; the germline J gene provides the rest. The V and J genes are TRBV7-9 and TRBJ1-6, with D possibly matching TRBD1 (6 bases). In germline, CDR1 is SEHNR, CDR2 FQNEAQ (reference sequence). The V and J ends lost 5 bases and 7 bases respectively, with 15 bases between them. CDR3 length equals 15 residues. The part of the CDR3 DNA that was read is TGTGCCAGCAGCCCGCCGGGACACGACAATTCACCC. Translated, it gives CASSPPGHDNSP. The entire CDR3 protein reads CASSPPGHDNSPLHF.

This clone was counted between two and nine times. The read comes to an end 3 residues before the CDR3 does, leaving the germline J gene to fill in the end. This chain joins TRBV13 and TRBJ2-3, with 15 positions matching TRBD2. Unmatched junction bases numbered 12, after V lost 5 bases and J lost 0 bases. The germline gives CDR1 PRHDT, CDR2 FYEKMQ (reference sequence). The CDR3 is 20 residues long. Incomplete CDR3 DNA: TGTGCCAGCAGCCCTTCGGGACTAGCGGGGGGCCGTGAAAGCACAGATACG. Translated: CASSPSGLAGGRESTDT. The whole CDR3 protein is CASSPSGLAGGRESTDTQYF.

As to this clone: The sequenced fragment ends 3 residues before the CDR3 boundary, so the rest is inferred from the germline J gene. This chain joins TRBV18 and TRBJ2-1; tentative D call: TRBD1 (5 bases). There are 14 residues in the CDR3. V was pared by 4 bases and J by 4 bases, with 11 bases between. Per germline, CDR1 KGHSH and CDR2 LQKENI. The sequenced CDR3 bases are TGTGCCAGCTCACAATTAGACAGTTACAATGAG. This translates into CASSQLDSYNE. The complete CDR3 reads CASSQLDSYNEQFF.

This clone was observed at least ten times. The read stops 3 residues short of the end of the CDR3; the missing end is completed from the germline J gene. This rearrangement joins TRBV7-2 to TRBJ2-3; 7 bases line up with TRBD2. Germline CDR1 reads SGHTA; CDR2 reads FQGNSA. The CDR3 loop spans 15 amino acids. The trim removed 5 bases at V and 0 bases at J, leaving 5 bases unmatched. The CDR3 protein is CASSEGTISTDTQYF. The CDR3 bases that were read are TGTGCCAGCAGCGAAGGGACTATCAGCACAGATACG.

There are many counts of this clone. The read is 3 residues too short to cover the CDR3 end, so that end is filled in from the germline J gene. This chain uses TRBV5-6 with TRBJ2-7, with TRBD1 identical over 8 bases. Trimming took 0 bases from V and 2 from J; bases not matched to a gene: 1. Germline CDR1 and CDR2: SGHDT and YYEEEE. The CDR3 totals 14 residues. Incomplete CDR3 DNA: TGTGCCAGCAGCTTGGGGACAGGGACCTACGAG. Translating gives CASSLGTGTYE. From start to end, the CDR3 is CASSLGTGTYEQYF.

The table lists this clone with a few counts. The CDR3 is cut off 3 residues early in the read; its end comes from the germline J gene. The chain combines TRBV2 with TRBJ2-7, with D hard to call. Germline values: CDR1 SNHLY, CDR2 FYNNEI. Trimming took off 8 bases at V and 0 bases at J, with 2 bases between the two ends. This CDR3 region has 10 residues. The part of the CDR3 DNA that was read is TGTGCCAGCCGCTCCTACGAG. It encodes CASRSYE. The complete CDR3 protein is CASRSYEQYF.

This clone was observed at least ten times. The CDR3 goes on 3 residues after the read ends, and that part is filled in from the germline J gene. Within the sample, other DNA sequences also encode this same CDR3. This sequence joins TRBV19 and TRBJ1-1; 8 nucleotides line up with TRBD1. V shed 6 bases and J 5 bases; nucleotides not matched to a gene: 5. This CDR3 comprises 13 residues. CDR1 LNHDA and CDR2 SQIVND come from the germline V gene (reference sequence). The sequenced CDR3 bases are TGTGCCAGTAGCGTAACAGGGGGAACTGAA. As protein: CASSVTGGTE. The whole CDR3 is CASSVTGGTEAFF.

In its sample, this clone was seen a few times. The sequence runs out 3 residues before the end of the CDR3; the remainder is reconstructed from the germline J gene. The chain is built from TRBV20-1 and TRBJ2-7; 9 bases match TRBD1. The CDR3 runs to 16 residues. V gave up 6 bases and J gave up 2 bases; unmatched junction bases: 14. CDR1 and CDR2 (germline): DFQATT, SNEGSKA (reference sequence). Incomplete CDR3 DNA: TGCAGTGCCAAGGGGGGACAGGGTATGTACGCCTACGAG. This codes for CSAKGGQGMYAYE. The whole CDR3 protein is CSAKGGQGMYAYEQYF.